Each of the 17 T cell receptor beta chains below was sequenced from the same sample in a study of T cells in localized non-small cell lung cancer. Method: immunoSEQ multiplex PCR; TCRdb's copy keeps in-frame clones and lacks some. Of approximately 28,000 clones in the sample, roughly 90% were seen once. The sequencing here drew on peripheral blood mononuclear cells, taken before any cancer treatment. The receptors originated from a woman aged 40-69 years with stage III lung adenocarcinoma.

Of note for this clone: Other DNA sequences from this sample encode an identical CDR3 as well. The chain is built from TRBV7-6 and TRBJ1-6, with 8 bases matching TRBD1. Trimming cost V 1 base and J 7 bases; bases outside gene matches: 9. The CDR3 runs to 17 residues. Germline CDR1 and CDR2: SGHVS and FNYEAQ. The CDR3 coding sequence is TGTGCCAGCAGCTTAGGTGGCACAGGGGGTCGAAATTCACCCCTCCACTTT. Its protein product is CASSLGGTGGRNSPLHF.

The V call is TRBV19, the J call TRBJ2-1; 9 positions match TRBD1. Germline CDR1 LNHDA, CDR2 SQIVND (reference sequence). J lost 6 bases, V lost 8 bases, and 11 bases had no gene match. The CDR3 length is 15 residues. The CDR3 region has the DNA TGTGCCAGTTCCTTGATCCCGGGACAGGGCAATGAGCAGTTCTTC. It translates to CASSLIPGQGNEQFF.

The V call is TRBV30, the J call TRBJ1-1; no reliable D call. V lost 1 base, J lost 3 bases, and 18 bases lay in between. Germline-derived CDR1 and CDR2 are GTSNPN and SVGIG (reference sequence). CDR3 length equals 16 residues. The CDR3 reads CAWSGSGVYGDTEAFF. DNA of the CDR3: TGTGCCTGGAGTGGCAGCGGGGTTTACGGAGACACTGAAGCTTTCTTT.

The rearrangement links TRBV11-2 to TRBJ2-1; 15 bases agree with TRBD2. Germline V lookup: CDR1 SGHAT, CDR2 FQNNGV. V trimming: 3 bases; J trimming: 7 bases; junction bases outside the gene matches: 13. The CDR3 runs 19 residues. CDR3 loop: CASSLSPGLAGGPWNEQFF. DNA of the CDR3: TGTGCCAGCAGCTTGTCCCCCGGACTAGCGGGAGGGCCATGGAATGAGCAGTTCTTC.

This chain uses TRBV9 with TRBJ1-2; D ambiguous. V was cut by 0 bases and J by 7 bases, with 7 bases left in between. Germline CDR1 and CDR2: SGDLS and YYNGEE. CDR3 length: 12 residues. The CDR3 protein is CASSVGGVGYTF. Written as DNA, the CDR3 is TGTGCCAGCAGCGTAGGAGGCGTTGGCTACACCTTC.

The chain carries TRBV5-6 and TRBJ1-1, with TRBD1 identical over 8 bases. Trimming at V came to 2 bases and at J to 6 bases, leaving 3 bases not matched to a gene. This CDR3 contains 13 residues. Germline V CDR1 and CDR2: SGHDT, YYEEEE. The CDR3 is CASSFQGAAEAFF. The DNA for the CDR3 is TGTGCCAGCAGCTTTCAGGGGGCCGCTGAAGCTTTCTTT.

V gene TRBV7-3 combines with J gene TRBJ2-3; D is possibly TRBD2 (6 bases). The CDR3 has 14 amino acids. Trimming took off 5 bases at V and 2 bases at J, with 11 bases between the two ends. Germline CDR1 and CDR2: SGHTA and FQGTGA. The CDR3 reads CASSASVYTDTQYF. In DNA form, the CDR3 reads TGTGCCAGCAGCGCTAGCGTGTACACAGATACGCAGTATTTT.

This clone occurred a few times. The V and J genes are TRBV5-1 and TRBJ2-5; 7 bases map to TRBD2. Per the germline V gene, CDR1 is SGHRS and CDR2 is YFSETQ. The CDR3 is made up of 15 amino acids. V lost 1 base, J lost 3 bases, and 6 bases stayed unmatched. The DNA for the CDR3 is TGCGCCAGCAGCTTGTTCGTTGCGGGAGAAGAGACCCAGTACTTC. Translated, it gives CASSLFVAGEETQYF.

The V and J genes are TRBV30 and TRBJ1-1; tentatively, D is TRBD1 (5 bases). V lost 3 bases to trimming and J lost 5 bases, with 19 bases between them. CDR3 size: 15 residues. Germline assignment: CDR1 GTSNPN and CDR2 SVGIG (reference sequence). Here the CDR3 DNA reads TGTGCCTGGAGAGTCGGGTCAGGGTCAAGAACTGAAGCTTTCTTT. This translates into CAWRVGSGSRTEAFF.

Here the CDR3 DNA reads TGTGCCAGCAGTCGGGACAGGGAGAACAATGAGCAGTTCTTC. It encodes CASSRDRENNEQFF. The chain combines TRBV6-4 with TRBJ2-1, with TRBD1 identical over 9 bases. The J segment lost 5 bases and the V segment lost 5 bases, leaving 4 bases of the junction unmatched. The germline gives CDR1 MRHNA, CDR2 SNTAGT. CDR3 length: 14 amino acids.

The gene calls are TRBV10-3 and TRBJ1-2; D is unresolved. The CDR3 extends over 12 amino acids. V lost 3 bases, J lost 2 bases, and 4 bases lay in between. Per the germline V gene, CDR1 is ENHRY and CDR2 is SYGVKD. CDR3 in DNA: TGTGCCATCAGTGACGGCAACTATGGCTACACCTTC. This gives the protein CAISDGNYGYTF.

This clone was counted a few times. The chain carries TRBV7-9 and TRBJ1-2; unclear D gene. Germline-derived CDR1 and CDR2 are SEHNR and FQNEAQ (reference sequence). V shed 0 bases and J shed 8 bases, with 13 bases lying between them. This CDR3 has 14 residues. CDR3 region: CASSLASLVSGYTF. The DNA of the CDR3 is TGTGCCAGCAGCTTAGCCAGCCTCGTAAGCGGCTACACCTTC.

V is TRBV4-3 and J is TRBJ2-1, with 7 nucleotides matching TRBD2. The CDR3 spans 13 residues. Germline assignment: CDR1 LGHNA and CDR2 YSLEER. With 0 bases clipped from V and 9 bases from J, the junction kept 2 bases outside the gene matches. This chain's CDR3 is CASSQDPGGEQFF. CDR3 coding DNA: TGCGCCAGCAGCCAAGATCCGGGGGGTGAGCAGTTCTTC.

The chain has TRBV10-1 and TRBJ1-1; possible D gene TRBD1, 5 bases. V was trimmed by 0 bases and J by 8 bases, leaving 13 bases between them. Germline lookup yields CDR1 WNHNN and CDR2 SYGVQD (reference sequence). This CDR3 region has 14 residues. CDR3 bases: TGCGCCAGCAGTGAGTCGTCAGGGAGCCCCGAAGCTTTCTTT. It yields the protein CASSESSGSPEAFF.

CDR3 nucleotides: TGTGCCAGTAGTGGGTTGGGACTGCCGCGAGAGACCCAGTACTTC. Amino acid sequence: CASSGLGLPRETQYF. V usage is TRBV19 and J usage is TRBJ2-5, with D maybe TRBD2 (6 bases). In germline, CDR1 is LNHDA, CDR2 SQIVND (reference sequence). The CDR3 extends over 15 amino acids. V was shortened by 5 bases and J by 4 bases, with 17 bases between the two germline ends.

The V and J genes are TRBV29-1 and TRBJ2-5; 10 bases align to TRBD2. There are 15 residues in the CDR3. With V trimmed by 3 bases and J by 5 bases, 9 bases remained unmatched. Germline lookup yields CDR1 SQVTM and CDR2 ANQGSEA. The CDR3 protein is CSVEMGAGGSETQYF. The CDR3 DNA follows: TGCAGCGTTGAGATGGGAGCGGGAGGGTCGGAGACCCAGTACTTC.

The rearrangement links TRBV10-3 to TRBJ2-7; a weak D match, TRBD2 (5 bases). Per germline, CDR1 ENHRY and CDR2 SYGVKD. Trimming removed 5 bases from V and 3 bases from J, with 17 bases in between. CDR3 length: 15 residues. The CDR3 region has the DNA TGTGCCATCAGTAATGCGGGCCGCCAGGACTACGAGCAGTACTTC. It yields the protein CAISNAGRQDYEQYF.